This T cell receptor (beta chain) was documented in a study of T cells after yellow fever vaccination. Study as a whole: Fractions of low cell number were prepared using SMART-Seq v4 Ultra Low Input. Notes on the study in general: It was the secondary response that reached its peak faster, day 5 versus 15, but it was weaker. Abundant bulk-population clonotypes could contaminate the FACS-sorted repertoires.

Synthesis of TCR cDNA relied on 5'RACE template switching, which attached a universal primer site and UMIs. TCRdb analysed the 5' RACE reads with MiXCR anew, one entry per CDR3 protein. This table has 55,000 to 70,000 distinct CDR3 sequences, over 6% appearing once. Germline loops: CDR1 SNHLY, CDR2 FYNNEI. V dropped 3 bases and J dropped 6 bases, with 21 bases sitting between them. The CDR3 is 16 amino acids. The sample holds many counts of this clonotype. Its antigen is as yet unknown. The sequence was collected from a man aged 18-30 years who received the YFV17D yellow fever vaccine. The source material was CD8+ T cells sorted from PBMCs, sampled roughly seven weeks after the first yellow fever vaccination. The J gene is TRBJ2-7, the V gene TRBV2; D not resolved. CDR3: CASSEFVELRLGEQYF. The CDR3 DNA reads as TGTGCCAGCAGTGAGTTCGTGGAGCTCAGGCTCGGCGAGCAGTACTTC.